The 5 T cell receptor beta chains given below trace back to one sample, sequenced in a study of blood T cell repertoires in COVID-19. The data were produced by immunoSEQ multiplex PCR, yet TCRdb's version contains in-frame clones alone and is incomplete. The sample lists over 20,000 clones, 85% to 90% seen once, with about a sixth in the top ten. Sequenced: peripheral blood. These receptor sequences come from a man aged 65 to 79 with acute or convalescent COVID-19.

The genes are TRBV4-2 and TRBJ1-1, with 8 bases aligning to TRBD1. Germline values: CDR1 LGHNA, CDR2 YNFKEQ. After removal of 1 base from V and 10 bases from J, the junction contained 5 bases not matched to a gene. The CDR3 totals 13 residues. The CDR3 DNA reads TGTGCCAGCAGCCAAGGGACAGGGAGATCAGCTTTCTTT. Its protein product is CASSQGTGRSAFF.

The CDR3 sequence: CASSLGGIEMGETQYF. The CDR3 region has the DNA TGTGCCAGCAGCTTGGGCGGAATCGAGATGGGAGAGACCCAGTACTTC. The J gene is TRBJ2-5, the V gene TRBV5-4; no clear D. The CDR3 extends over 16 amino acids. Trimming removed 0 bases from V and 4 bases from J, with 16 bases in between. Per the germline V gene, CDR1 is SGHNT and CDR2 is YYREEE (reference sequence). The complete variable domain, with remaining parts taken from reference TRBV5-4 and TRBJ2-5, reads ETGVTQSPTHLIKTRGQQVTLRCSSQSGHNTVSWYQQALGQGPQFIFQYYREEENGRGNFPPRFSGLQFPNYSSELNVNALELDDSALYLCASSLGGIEMGETQYFGPGTRLLVL.

This chain links TRBV2 with TRBJ1-5; TRBD1 might be the D (5 bases). V gave up 5 bases and J gave up 3 bases, with 11 bases separating them. The CDR3 has 14 amino acids. Germline loops: CDR1 SNHLY, CDR2 FYNNEI. The CDR3 spells CASSRTLNNQPQHF. CDR3 in DNA: TGTGCCAGCAGTCGGACATTGAACAATCAGCCCCAGCATTTT.

The chain links TRBV18 to TRBJ2-1; a possible D gene is TRBD2 (5 bases). The V and J ends lost 3 bases and 4 bases respectively, with 10 bases between them. Per germline, CDR1 KGHSH and CDR2 LQKENI. The CDR3 consists of 14 residues. The CDR3 is CASSPSSMYNEQFF. The CDR3 DNA sequence: TGTGCCAGCTCACCCTCTAGCATGTACAATGAGCAGTTCTTC.

The gene calls are TRBV14 and TRBJ2-7; no firm D call. The CDR3 is 13 amino acids. V gave up 4 bases and J gave up 5 bases, with 12 bases separating them. The V gene's germline CDR1 is SGHDN and CDR2 FVKESK. The CDR3 here is CASSPLGGHEQYF. The CDR3 DNA follows: TGTGCCAGCAGCCCTCTTGGTGGCCACGAGCAGTACTTC.